Following are 17 T cell receptor beta chains from one sample sequenced in a study of tumor and adjacent non-tumor tissue in lung cancer. Three rounds of nested PCR, following a modified ARM-PCR protocol, produced the TCRbeta library. Each CDR3 protein gets one entry after TCRdb re-called the multiplex PCR reads with MiXCR. The profile covers around 40,000 distinct CDR3 sequences, with approximately 57% appearing a single time and roughly 44% taken by the ten largest. The template was RNA from unsorted bulk tissue. This non-tumor lung sample came from over 3 cm beyond the tumor edge. Sequencing was performed on distant non-tumor lung tissue. Receptors were obtained from a man in his fifties or sixties with non-small cell lung cancer.

Only a few counts were recorded for this clonotype. One junction end disagrees with the germline gene, perhaps due to a read error. The chain links TRBV4-1 to TRBJ1-2, with D possibly TRBD1 on 5 matching bases. This CDR3 has 16 amino acids. Germline CDR1 is MGHRA and CDR2 is YSYEKL. CDR3 nucleotides: TGCACCAGCAGCCAAGAAGGTTCGGGGGTTAACTATGGCTACACCTTC. Its translation is CTSSQEGSGVNYGYTF.

This chain links TRBV13 with TRBJ2-1; 7 positions match TRBD2. The ends lost 5 bases at V and 8 bases at J; junction bases unmatched: 15. The CDR3 sequence is 16 residues long. Germline lookup yields CDR1 PRHDT and CDR2 FYEKMQ (reference sequence). Here the CDR3 reads CASSRQLGGGFDEQFF. DNA for the CDR3: TGTGCCAGCAGCCGTCAGCTTGGCGGGGGTTTTGATGAGCAGTTCTTC.

This clonotype was picked up many times. V is TRBV7-9 and J is TRBJ1-2; D uncertain. The germline CDR1 and CDR2 sequences are SEHNR and FQNEAQ (reference sequence). Trimming shortened V by 5 bases and J by 3 bases, and 10 bases separated the two germline ends. This CDR3 comprises 13 residues. CDR3 sequence: CASSRSWDYGYTF. CDR3 nucleotides: TGTGCCAGCAGCCGAAGCTGGGACTATGGCTACACCTTC.

As to this clonotype: One end of the junction is discordant with germline, which a read error may explain. The chain recombines TRBV27 with TRBJ1-5, with a weak D call TRBD1 (6 bases). Germline CDR1 MNHEY, CDR2 SMNVEV (reference sequence). There are 15 residues in the CDR3. The CDR3 region has the DNA TGTGTCAGCAGCCCAGGGGCCGTGAGCAATCAGCCCCAGCATTTT. It yields the protein CVSSPGAVSNQPQHF.

Notes on this clonotype: No conserved phenylalanine or tryptophan is present at the end of the CDR3, so a read error is the likely explanation. V is TRBV29-1 and J is TRBJ2-5; D may be TRBD2 (6 bases). V lost 8 bases and J 5 bases, leaving 24 bases between the germline ends. The germline gives CDR1 SQVTM, CDR2 ANQGSEA. The CDR3 runs to 15 residues. The CDR3: CSIESGGVPGETQYS. The CDR3 DNA follows: TGCAGCATCGAATCTGGCGGGGTTCCGGGGGAGACCCAGTACTCC.

Ten or more counts support this clonotype. This chain connects TRBV6-5 to TRBJ1-3; tentative D call: TRBD1 (6 bases). CDR3 length: 16 residues. V was shortened by 7 bases and J by 3 bases, with 19 bases between the two germline ends. Germline assignment: CDR1 MNHEY and CDR2 SVGAGI. CDR3 amino acids: CASTATTGPLGNTIYF. As DNA, the CDR3 is TGTGCCAGCACTGCCACGACAGGACCTCTTGGAAACACCATATATTTT.

In this sample, this clonotype turned up a few times. V and J are TRBV28 and TRBJ2-5; 10 bases fit TRBD2. The germline V gene encodes CDR1 MDHEN and CDR2 SYDVKM. CDR3 length: 15 amino acids. V was clipped by 6 bases and J by 7 bases; unmatched bases: 11. The CDR3 coding sequence is TGTGCCAGCAGACCCCAGGGGCTAGCGGGGGCGACCCAGTACTTC. This translates into CASRPQGLAGATQYF.

This clonotype was counted between two and nine times. A much more abundant neighbour one base away suggests this may be a read error. The chain recombines TRBV7-9 with TRBJ2-1, with 11 nucleotides matching TRBD2. V lost 4 bases and J lost 9; bases outside the gene matches: 5. The germline V gene has CDR1 SEHNR and CDR2 FQNEAQ (reference sequence). This CDR3 comprises 14 residues. This CDR3 reads CASSSGTSGIEQFF. In nucleotides, the CDR3 is TGTGCCAGCAGCTCCGGGACTAGCGGTATTGAGCAGTTCTTC.

V gene TRBV2 combines with J gene TRBJ2-5; TRBD1 aligns across 8 bases. This CDR3 has 15 amino acids. Germline V gives CDR1 SNHLY, CDR2 FYNNEI. The V and J ends lost 2 bases and 1 base, in that order; junction bases with no gene match: 3. CDR3 sequence: CASSELGTGQETQYF. The CDR3 coding sequence is TGTGCCAGCAGTGAATTGGGGACAGGCCAAGAGACCCAGTACTTC.

On this clonotype itself: Given the absence of the conserved phenylalanine or tryptophan at the CDR3 end, a read error is likely. The chain combines TRBV11-2 with TRBJ2-3, with D hard to call. Looked up from germline, CDR1 is SGHAT and CDR2 is FQNNGV. The CDR3 spans 15 residues. The CDR3 is CPSSLMSPSTDTQYC. DNA for the CDR3: TGTCCCAGCAGCTTAATGAGCCCAAGCACAGATACGCAGTATTGT.

The V and J genes are TRBV5-1 and TRBJ1-1, with a weak D call TRBD1 (5 bases). Trimming stripped 0 bases from V and 3 bases from J, with 6 bases between. CDR1 is SGHRS, CDR2 YFSETQ, per germline. The CDR3 has 13 amino acids. The CDR3 sequence: CASSLVGDTEAFF. CDR3 nucleotide sequence: TGCGCCAGCAGCTTGGTGGGGGACACTGAAGCTTTCTTT.

This clonotype turned up a few times. This sequence joins TRBV20-1 and TRBJ2-1; D gene ambiguous. The CDR3 is 12 amino acids. Germline V gene sequence: CDR1 DFQATT, CDR2 SNEGSKA (reference sequence). With 3 bases removed from V and 8 bases from J, the gap between germline ends came to 11 bases. CDR3: CSARGNLDEQFF. DNA of the CDR3: TGCAGTGCTAGGGGTAACTTAGATGAGCAGTTCTTC.

On this clonotype itself: An end of the junction differs from the germline gene, which may be a read error. J is TRBJ2-3 and V is TRBV28; possible D gene TRBD2, 5 bases. The CDR3 covers 15 residues. Germline V gives CDR1 MDHEN, CDR2 SYDVKM. For the CDR3, the DNA is TGTGCTAGCAGTTTAATTCGAGGGAGCGCAGATACGCAGTATTTT. It is translated as CASSLIRGSADTQYF.

Turning to this clonotype: The germline gene is not matched at one end of the junction; a read error may be the cause. This rearrangement joins TRBV6-5 to TRBJ1-2; no clear D. The CDR3 is 14 residues long. Germline-derived CDR1 and CDR2 are MNHEY and SVGAGI. The CDR3 spells CASSYERSNYGYIF. In DNA, the CDR3 is TGTGCCAGCAGCTACGAGCGATCTAACTATGGCTACATCTTC.

The chain couples TRBV20-1 to TRBJ1-1; tentative D call: TRBD1 (5 bases). CDR3 length: 14 residues. The V and J ends lost 2 bases and 2 bases respectively, with 12 bases between them. From germline, CDR1 is DFQATT and CDR2 SNEGSKA (reference sequence). Written as DNA, the CDR3 is TGCAGTGCTAGACGAGACAGATTTAACACTGAAGCTTTCTTT. Its protein is CSARRDRFNTEAFF.

Remarks on this clonotype: A much larger clone lies a single base off, so this may be a read error. The rearrangement joins TRBV12-3 or TRBV12-4 to TRBJ1-5; D gene uncertain. V dropped 6 bases and J dropped 0 bases, with 6 bases sitting between them. CDR3 length: 13 amino acids. In DNA form, the CDR3 reads TGTGCCAGCAGACCCAGTAGCAATCAGCCCCAGCATTTT. Translated: CASRPSSNQPQHF.

Concerning this clonotype: Since no conserved phenylalanine or tryptophan closes the CDR3, a read error is the likely cause. The V call is TRBV6-5, the J call TRBJ1-1, with a possible D match to TRBD1 (6 bases). Looked up from germline, CDR1 is MNHEY and CDR2 is SVGAGI. The CDR3 contains 13 residues. CDR3 protein: CASRIQGDTVAFV. As DNA, the CDR3 is TGTGCCAGCAGGATACAGGGAGACACTGTAGCTTTCGTT.